Listed here are 8 T cell receptor beta chains from one sample, sequenced in a study of circulating and synovial CD4+ cells in juvenile arthritis. The repertoire was sequenced with immunoSEQ multiplex PCR; TCRdb's copy has only in-frame clones and lacks some. The sample includes some 3,400 clones, 80% to 90% of them seen just once. Sequenced: CD4+ T cells from synovial fluid. The receptor source for this set is a human donor with juvenile idiopathic arthritis.

The CDR3 coding sequence is TGTGCCAGCAGCGAATACAGGACAGGCTACACCTTC. Amino acids: CASSEYRTGYTF. V is TRBV5-6 and J is TRBJ1-2; TRBD1 might be the D (5 bases). The CDR3 has 12 amino acids. V gave up 4 bases and J gave up 8 bases, with 12 bases separating them. From germline, CDR1 is SGHDT and CDR2 YYEEEE.

J is TRBJ2-7 and V is TRBV10-3; possibly TRBD1 for D (5 bases). The V gene's germline CDR1 is ENHRY and CDR2 SYGVKD. Between the trimmed V and J ends, which lost 11 bases and 6 bases, there was a span of 26 bases. This CDR3 contains 15 residues. The CDR3 protein is CAARASWGSPGEQYF. CDR3 nucleotides: TGTGCCGCCAGGGCCTCGTGGGGATCCCCCGGCGAGCAGTACTTC.

J is TRBJ2-6 and V is TRBV5-1; 9 bases map to TRBD2. Looked up from germline, CDR1 is SGHRS and CDR2 is YFSETQ. The CDR3 totals 19 residues. V was clipped by 0 bases and J by 0 bases; unmatched bases: 7. The CDR3 is CASSLARAGGTSGANVLTF. As DNA, the CDR3 is TGCGCCAGCAGCTTGGCCCGGGCGGGAGGGACCTCTGGGGCCAACGTCCTGACTTTC.

This clone was counted only a few times. The CDR3 loop reads CASSIAGYEQYF. As DNA, the CDR3 is TGTGCCAGTAGTATCGCGGGCTACGAGCAGTACTTC. The rearrangement uses TRBV19 and TRBJ2-7; TRBD2 might be the D (5 bases). The CDR3 spans 12 residues. V lost 3 bases and J lost 3, with 6 bases in between. Germline lookup yields CDR1 LNHDA and CDR2 SQIVND (reference sequence).

The rearrangement links TRBV5-4 to TRBJ1-1, with 8 positions matching TRBD1. CDR3 length: 13 amino acids. CDR1 SGHNT and CDR2 YYREEE come from the germline V gene (reference sequence). V shed 0 bases and J 6 bases; nucleotides not matched to a gene: 1. CDR3 residues: CASSLAGGAEAFF. In nucleotides, the CDR3 is TGTGCCAGCAGCTTGGCAGGGGGCGCTGAAGCTTTCTTT.

Comments on this clone: Other DNA sequences in the sample encode the same CDR3. The CDR3 DNA is TGTGCCAGCAGTTTAGGACAGTCGAACACTGAAGCTTTCTTT. As protein: CASSLGQSNTEAFF. V is TRBV27 and J is TRBJ1-1; possible D gene TRBD1, 6 bases. V was cut by 2 bases and J by 1 base, with 8 bases left in between. CDR1 and CDR2 from the germline V gene are MNHEY and SMNVEV (reference sequence). The CDR3 is 14 amino acids.

V gene TRBV11-2 combines with J gene TRBJ1-2; D unresolved. Germline CDR1 is SGHAT and CDR2 is FQNNGV. The CDR3 totals 14 residues. Trimming cost V 5 bases and J 4 bases, with 14 bases left between them. The CDR3 sequence: CASSRRTERYGYTF. For the CDR3, the DNA is TGTGCCAGCAGCCGGAGGACGGAACGCTATGGCTACACCTTC. The full variable domain, rest sourced from reference TRBV11-2 and TRBJ1-2, is EAGVAQSPRYKIIEKRQSVAFWCNPISGHATLYWYQQILGQGPKLLIQFQNNGVVDDSQLPKDRFSAERLKGVDSTLKIQPAKLEDSAVYLCASSRRTERYGYTFGSGTRLTVV.

CDR3 DNA: TGTGCCAGCAGTCCCCGGGACAGGGGATTCCACGAGCAGTACTTC. It is translated as CASSPRDRGFHEQYF. The V gene is TRBV28, the J gene TRBJ2-7; TRBD1 matches 10 bases. The V gene's germline CDR1 is MDHEN and CDR2 SYDVKM. This CDR3 spans 15 amino acids. The junction had 9 bases not matched to a gene; V was cut back by 5 bases and J by 5 bases.